Below, 29 T cell receptor beta chains from the same sample are listed, as sequenced in a study of tumor-infiltrating lymphocytes in primary liver carcinoma (dated by TCRdb to the late 2010s). Sequencing relied on an Illumina HiSeq 2500. A constant-region primer and ProtoScript II reverse transcriptase were used to reverse-transcribe TCRbeta-specific cDNA from about 500 ng total RNA. TCRbeta libraries were built with three nested multiplex PCR rounds, a slightly modified ARM-PCR procedure. The first two PCR rounds used multiplex TRBV1-TRBV30 forward primers with a Cbeta reverse primer, each for roughly 10 cycles. Starting from the raw public reads, TCRdb applied fastp trimming at Q25, assembled clones with MiXCR and retained in-frame beta chains. Each entry is one CDR3 protein sequence, shown with its most common DNA and genes. Recorded for this sample are some 22,000 distinct CDR3 sequences; roughly three quarters of them occurred a single time. The ten largest make up around a third of the sample.

Without any cell sorting, total RNA and DNA were extracted together from 20-30 mg of bulk tissue using the AllPrep DNA/RNA mini kit. The sequenced sample consisted of liver tumor tissue from sampling region 5. The sample's cell subset or site label is to be understood as: tumor region T5, tumor centre. The receptors originated from a woman in her 30s with primary liver carcinoma and hepatitis B virus infection.

This clonotype was detected only once. The rearrangement links TRBV4-2 to TRBJ2-7, with D possibly matching TRBD2 (6 bases). CDR1 is LGHNA and CDR2 is YNFKEQ in the germline V gene. CDR3 length: 16 residues. The CDR3 loop is CVTSQVGDGGSYEQYF. The CDR3 nucleotides read TGTGTCACCAGCCAAGTAGGAGACGGGGGCTCCTACGAGCAGTACTTC.

This clonotype showed up just a few times. The CDR3 DNA reads TGTGCCAGCAGCCCCGGCGGGACGGGTTATGGCTACACCTTC. Translating it yields CASSPGGTGYGYTF. The gene calls are TRBV11-2 and TRBJ1-2; a possible D gene is TRBD1 (5 bases). The V gene lost 5 bases and the J gene lost 5 bases, with 15 bases spanning the gap. Germline V gene lookup returns CDR1 SGHAT and CDR2 FQNNGV. The CDR3 consists of 14 residues.

A word on this clonotype: Germline is not matched at one junction end, which may reflect a read error. V gene TRBV11-3 combines with J gene TRBJ2-1; perhaps TRBD2 as D (6 bases). This CDR3 region has 13 residues. Per germline, CDR1 SGHNT and CDR2 YENEEA. CDR3 protein: CASSIGGNNEQFF. The CDR3 nucleotides are TGTGCTAGCAGCATAGGCGGGAACAATGAGCAGTTCTTC. Full variable domain (remainder filled in from reference TRBV11-3 and TRBJ2-1): EAGVVQSPRYKIIEKKQPVAFWCNPISGHNTLYWYLQNLGQGPELLIRYENEEAVDDSQLPKDRFSAERLKGVDSTLKIQPAELGDSAVYLCASSIGGNNEQFFGPGTRLTVL.

Comment on this clonotype: A much bigger clone sits one base away, suggesting this may be a read error. The chain carries TRBV18 and TRBJ2-2, with 9 nucleotides matching TRBD2. The V and J ends lost 5 bases and 5 bases, in that order; junction bases with no gene match: 9. This CDR3 region has 16 residues. The germline V gene has CDR1 KGHSH and CDR2 LQKENI. The CDR3 reads CASSSILSGRTGELFF. Written as DNA, the CDR3 is TGTGCCAGCTCATCAATTCTAAGCGGGAGGACCGGGGAGCTGTTTTTT.

Details on this clonotype: This may be a read error: a much more frequent sequence differs by one nucleotide. The rearrangement links TRBV11-1 to TRBJ2-1; 7 positions match TRBD1. The CDR3 length is 14 residues. CDR1 is SGHAT and CDR2 is FQDESV in the germline V gene (reference sequence). Written as DNA, the CDR3 is TGTGCCGGCAGCCACAGGGGTCGGATCAATGAGCAGTCCTTC. It encodes CAGSHRGRINEQSF.

The chain recombines TRBV6-5 with TRBJ2-7, with 9 bases lining up with TRBD1. Germline CDR1 MNHEY, CDR2 SVGAGI. V trimming: 2 bases; J trimming: 4 bases; junction bases outside the gene matches: 6. This CDR3 has 15 amino acids. CDR3 in amino acids: CASSYHRQGGYEQYF. CDR3 nucleotides: TGTGCCAGCAGTTACCATCGACAGGGGGGTTACGAGCAGTACTTC.

This clonotype showed up just once. The rearrangement links TRBV7-9 to TRBJ2-7, with D maybe TRBD2 (5 bases). Trimming cost V 7 bases and J 2 bases, with 18 bases left between them. The V gene's germline CDR1 is SEHNR and CDR2 FQNEAQ (reference sequence). The CDR3 consists of 15 residues. The CDR3 DNA is TGTGCCAGCACCTTGGAGGCAGCTCGGGCCTACGAGCAGTACTTC. It yields the protein CASTLEAARAYEQYF.

With regard to this clonotype: At one of its ends the junction is not consistent with the germline gene, which may arise from a read error. The J gene is TRBJ2-7, the V gene TRBV11-2; D is tentatively TRBD1 or TRBD2 (5 bases each). There are 17 residues in the CDR3. Germline V gene sequence: CDR1 SGHAT, CDR2 FQNNGV. The CDR3 bases are TGTGCCAGCAGCTCCCTACCGGGGACGGTGAACTCCTACGAACAGTGCTTC. This codes for CASSSLPGTVNSYEQCF.

Notes on this clonotype: Because the CDR3 is missing its conserved closing phenylalanine or tryptophan, this is likely a read error. Because the CDR3's place on the DNA is in doubt, the DNA is left out and the CDR3 is given as listed by TCRdb. The V gene is TRBV4-3, the J gene TRBJ2-1; TRBD1 was called by the table and not checked on the DNA. The germline gives CDR1 LGHNA, CDR2 YSLEER. The CDR3 contains 16 residues when both ends are counted. CDR3 sequence: CASSQDTGSSYNEQFL.

Comment on this clonotype: Without the conserved terminal phenylalanine or tryptophan, this CDR3 likely stems from a read error. The V call is TRBV29-1, the J call TRBJ2-2; perhaps TRBD2 as D (5 bases). V gave up 4 bases and J gave up 6 bases, with 12 bases separating them. The CDR3 consists of 13 residues. Germline CDR1 is SQVTM and CDR2 is ANQGSEA. The CDR3 loop is CSVALAPPGELFL. DNA of the CDR3: TGCAGCGTTGCCCTAGCCCCGCCCGGGGAGCTGTTTTTG.

The CDR3 DNA is TGTGCCAGCAGGACAGGGGGTACAAACACAGGAGCTTTCTTT. It codes for CASRTGGTNTGAFF. The V call is TRBV13, the J call TRBJ1-1; 9 bases map to TRBD1. V shed 6 bases and J 10 bases; nucleotides not matched to a gene: 12. The CDR3 contains 14 residues. Germline V lookup: CDR1 PRHDT, CDR2 FYEKMQ (reference sequence).

In regard to this clonotype: Likely a read error: the CDR3 ends without its conserved phenylalanine or tryptophan. The chain links TRBV28 to TRBJ2-1, with 11 bases matching TRBD2. The CDR3 loop spans 14 amino acids. Germline-derived CDR1 and CDR2 are MDHEN and SYDVKM. Written as DNA, the CDR3 is TGTGTCAGCAGGGGGACTAGCGGTGACAATGAGCAGTTCCTC. The encoded protein is CVSRGTSGDNEQFL.

A remark on this clonotype: The junction shows a germline mismatch at one end, possibly a read error. This rearrangement joins TRBV12-3 or TRBV12-4 to TRBJ1-2; 7 bases map to TRBD1. The CDR3 sequence is 15 residues long. In DNA, the CDR3 is TGTGCCAGCAGTCCTACAGGGGCCAGTGACTATGGTTACACCTTC. Protein: CASSPTGASDYGYTF.

This chain links TRBV10-3 with TRBJ2-1; 8 bases are a match to TRBD2. After removal of 2 bases from V and 5 bases from J, the junction contained 8 bases not matched to a gene. Germline lookup yields CDR1 ENHRY and CDR2 SYGVKD. The CDR3 is 16 residues long. DNA for the CDR3: TGTGCCATCAGTGAGCCGGCAGCGGGGGCCCACAATGAGCAGTTCTTC. It encodes CAISEPAAGAHNEQFF.

This clonotype was recorded once. One end of the junction is discordant with germline, which a read error may explain. The V call is TRBV11-1, the J call TRBJ2-7; D gene uncertain. The CDR3 loop spans 12 amino acids. Germline lookup yields CDR1 SGHAT and CDR2 FQDESV (reference sequence). The DNA for the CDR3 is TGTGTCAGCAGCTTCATGGGTTACGAAAAGTACTTC. It is translated as CVSSFMGYEKYF.

A word on this clonotype: Its ends do not fully match the called genes, so a read error is possible. The genes are TRBV14 and TRBJ2-2; D is perhaps TRBD2 (6 bases). This CDR3 has 14 residues. Germline V CDR1 and CDR2: SGHDN, FVKESK. The CDR3 nucleotides read TGTGCCAGCAGCCCAGGAGGGAACACCGGGGAACTGTTTTTT. Protein: CASSPGGNTGELFF.

This clonotype was observed at least ten times. The chain joins TRBV7-9 to TRBJ2-3; TRBD2 matches 15 bases. The CDR3 sequence is 17 residues long. With V trimmed by 5 bases and J by 2 bases, 5 bases remained unmatched. Germline loops: CDR1 SEHNR, CDR2 FQNEAQ (reference sequence). CDR3 sequence reads: CASSPGLAGGLTDTQYF. Written as DNA, the CDR3 is TGTGCCAGCAGCCCGGGACTAGCGGGAGGCCTCACAGATACGCAGTATTTT. The entire variable domain, with the rest obtained from reference TRBV7-9 and TRBJ2-3, is as follows: DTGVSQNPRHKITKRGQNVTFRCDPISEHNRLYWYRQTLGQGPEFLTYFQNEAQLEKSRLLSDRFSAERPKGSFSTLEIQRTEQGDSAMYLCASSPGLAGGLTDTQYFGPGTRLTVL.

As to this clonotype: At one end, the junction sequence differs from germline, possibly due to a read error. The rearrangement uses TRBV14 and TRBJ2-2, with D possibly TRBD2 on 5 matching bases. Germline values: CDR1 SGHDN, CDR2 FVKESK. The CDR3 runs 14 residues. The DNA for the CDR3 is TGTGCCAGCAGCCCAAGACGGAACACCGGGGAGCTATTTTTT. Residues: CASSPRRNTGELFF. Variable domain in full (rest from reference TRBV14 and TRBJ2-2): EAGVTQFPSHSVIEKGQTVTLRCDPISGHDNLYWYRRVMGKEIKFLLHFVKESKQDESGMPNNRFLAERTGGTYSTLKVQPAELEDSGVYFCASSPRRNTGELFFGEGSRLTVL.

Relative to its sample, this clonotype is medium-sized (0.01 to 0.1%). The chain combines TRBV6-6 with TRBJ2-3; D call uncertain. The CDR3 length is 17 residues. Per germline, CDR1 MNHNY and CDR2 SVGAGI (reference sequence). Trimming stripped 2 bases from V and 1 base from J, with 16 bases between. CDR3 in DNA: TGTGCCAGCAGTTACCAGACCGGACCTCGACGCACAGATACGCAGTATTTT. This gives the protein CASSYQTGPRRTDTQYF.

Turning to this clonotype: An end of the junction does not agree with germline; a read error may underlie this. The J gene is TRBJ1-2, the V gene TRBV4-3, with TRBD1 as a possible D gene (5 bases). CDR1 is LGHNA, CDR2 YSLEER, per germline. This CDR3 region has 20 residues. This CDR3 is CASSQGEGRGRTATNYDYTF. In DNA, the CDR3 is TGCGCCAGCAGCCAAGGCGAAGGGAGGGGCAGGACCGCTACCAACTATGACTACACCTTC.

V and J are TRBV4-3 and TRBJ2-7; 7 bases are shared with TRBD2. CDR3 length equals 18 residues. Germline CDR1 is LGHNA and CDR2 is YSLEER. V lost 7 bases, J lost 3 bases, and 21 bases stayed unmatched. CDR3 in amino acids: CASTRDVTGGHISYEQYF. The CDR3 nucleotides read TGCGCCAGCACCCGAGATGTGACGGGGGGTCACATTAGCTACGAGCAGTACTTC.

Turning to this clonotype: The junction and the germline gene differ at one end; a read error may be behind it. The chain couples TRBV6-5 to TRBJ2-2; 8 bases map to TRBD1. Germline values: CDR1 MNHEY, CDR2 SVGAGI. CDR3 size: 15 residues. Here the CDR3 DNA reads TGTACCAGCAGTCCGCGGACAGGGTTCACCTGGGAGCTGTTCTTT. This sequence encodes CTSSPRTGFTWELFF.

The CDR3 protein is CASSETVPGGAANTVELFF. The DNA for the CDR3 is TGTGCCAGCAGTGAAACCGTTCCCGGGGGCGCCGCGAACACCGTTGAGCTGTTTTTT. This chain joins TRBV6-1 and TRBJ2-2; D is perhaps TRBD1 or TRBD2 (6 bases each). The germline CDR1 and CDR2 sequences are MNHNS and SASEGT. The germline V and J ends were trimmed by 2 bases and 11 bases, with 30 bases remaining between them. There are 19 residues in the CDR3.

This clonotype appeared once. The junction departs from germline at one end; a sequencing error may be responsible. The V call is TRBV5-6, the J call TRBJ2-2, with a tentative D call TRBD2 (5 bases). Germline V gives CDR1 SGHDT, CDR2 YYEEEE. The CDR3 totals 15 residues. For the CDR3, the DNA is TGTGCCAGCCGCTTGGCACCCAGAGGCACCGGGGAGCTGTTATTT. This encodes CASRLAPRGTGELLF.

As to this clonotype: At one end, the junction sequence differs from germline, possibly due to a read error. This sequence joins TRBV28 and TRBJ1-5; no reliable D call. Germline lookup yields CDR1 MDHEN and CDR2 SYDVKM. This CDR3 has 12 residues. CDR3 amino acids: CANSLLLEPQHF. CDR3 in DNA: TGTGCCAACAGTCTGCTCTTGGAGCCCCAGCATTTT.

This clonotype was detected only a few times. Given the absence of the conserved phenylalanine or tryptophan at the CDR3 end, a read error is likely. The CDR3 DNA is TGTGCCAGCAGTTTCGGGAGTTATAGCAATCAACCCCAGCATATT. Translation gives CASSFGSYSNQPQHI. The chain combines TRBV12-3 or TRBV12-4 with TRBJ1-5; no definite D call. This CDR3 contains 15 residues.

This clonotype showed up many times. The genes are TRBV7-9 and TRBJ2-3; tentatively, D is TRBD2 (5 bases). V was trimmed by 4 bases and J by 5 bases, leaving 7 bases between them. This CDR3 is built from 12 residues. In germline, CDR1 is SEHNR, CDR2 FQNEAQ (reference sequence). The CDR3 nucleotides read TGTGCCAGCAGCTCGGAGGTAGATACGCAGTATTTT. Translating gives CASSSEVDTQYF.

About this clonotype: This sequence may be a read error, since a much larger clone differs from it by one base. The CDR3 DNA reads as TGCAGTACTAGAGATGACGGTAACAAGGATGGCTACACCTTC. Protein product: CSTRDDGNKDGYTF. The rearrangement joins TRBV20-1 to TRBJ1-2; D is ambiguous. Germline V gene sequence: CDR1 DFQATT, CDR2 SNEGSKA (reference sequence). This CDR3 spans 14 amino acids.

Notes on this clonotype: This may be a read error, as it is one base from a much larger clone. The genes are TRBV7-9 and TRBJ2-1, with D perhaps TRBD1 (6 bases). The CDR3 contains 14 residues. The germline V gene has CDR1 SEHNR and CDR2 FQNEAQ (reference sequence). The ends were cut back, 8 bases at V and 11 bases at J, with 22 bases in the middle. CDR3 loop: CASGLGPWGHKQFF. CDR3 in DNA: TGTGCCAGCGGCCTGGGACCCTGGGGGCATAAGCAGTTCTTC.